The next 26 T cell receptor beta chains were all read from a single sample in a study of vaccination and CD4 T cells after COVID-19. As to treatment: roughly 11-day PBMC culture with coronavirus spike peptide pools or control peptides (ViraFEST assay). The Oncomine TCR Beta short-read assay was what sequenced the DNA obtained from cultured CD4+ T cells. MiXCR, run by TCRdb on the PCR reads, gives a single entry per CDR3 protein. In the table there are about 11,000 distinct CDR3 sequences, around 40% of which are singletons. Antigens of these TCRs are unknown. The sequenced material came from CD4+ T cells from blood, cultured in vitro. These receptors were taken from a human donor who had recovered from COVID-19.

The rearrangement uses TRBV5-1 and TRBJ2-5; D gene uncertain. Germline-derived CDR1 and CDR2 are SGHRS and YFSETQ. CDR3 length equals 14 residues. V was trimmed by 1 base and J by 0 bases, leaving 7 bases between them. CDR3 coding DNA: TGCGCCAGCAGCTTGCGGCCCCACCAAGAGACCCAGTACTTC. Amino acids: CASSLRPHQETQYF.

The chain combines TRBV7-9 with TRBJ2-7; TRBD2 matches 13 bases. This CDR3 region has 17 residues. Germline V gene data show CDR1 as SEHNR and CDR2 as FQNEAQ (reference sequence). The V segment lost 5 bases and the J segment 2 bases; nucleotides outside the gene matches: 9. The CDR3 nucleotides are TGTGCCAGCAGCCCCGGACTAGCGGGAGTAGTCCCCTACGAGCAGTACTTC. Its translation is CASSPGLAGVVPYEQYF.

This clonotype has a single count. This chain links TRBV5-4 with TRBJ2-7; 9 bases line up with TRBD1. Germline trimming cut 0 bases from V and 7 bases from J; bases unmatched to any gene: 2. This CDR3 is built from 13 residues. Germline values: CDR1 SGHNT, CDR2 YYREEE (reference sequence). The CDR3 loop is CASSLDGTGEQYF. The CDR3 DNA sequence: TGTGCCAGCAGCTTGGACGGGACAGGGGAGCAGTACTTC.

This sequence joins TRBV28 and TRBJ1-2; 10 bases map to TRBD1. The V and J ends lost 6 bases and 5 bases, in that order; junction bases with no gene match: 6. The CDR3 has 14 amino acids. From germline, CDR1 is MDHEN and CDR2 SYDVKM. For the CDR3, the DNA is TGTGCCAGCAGGATCCGGACAGGGGGTTATGGCTACACCTTC. Its protein product is CASRIRTGGYGYTF.

V usage is TRBV6-2 or TRBV6-3 and J usage is TRBJ1-1; TRBD1 aligns across 9 bases. The V segment lost 5 bases and the J segment 4 bases; nucleotides outside the gene matches: 5. CDR1 MNHEY and CDR2 SVGEGT come from the germline V gene. The CDR3 is 14 amino acids. The DNA for the CDR3 is TGTGCCAGCAGTGGACAGGGGTTGGGCACTGAAGCTTTCTTT. It specifies CASSGQGLGTEAFF.

The chain uses TRBV3-1 and TRBJ2-5; perhaps TRBD2 as D (6 bases). CDR1 LGHDT and CDR2 YNNKEL come from the germline V gene (reference sequence). The germline V and J ends were trimmed by 1 base and 1 base, with 13 bases remaining between them. The length of the CDR3 is 16 residues. The CDR3 bases are TGTGCCAGCAGCCAAGGGTTGCCGGGGGTCCAAGAGACCCAGTACTTC. Protein: CASSQGLPGVQETQYF.

This clonotype was seen only a few times. The chain links TRBV20-1 to TRBJ2-3, with 16 bases matching TRBD2. Germline lookup yields CDR1 DFQATT and CDR2 SNEGSKA (reference sequence). The CDR3 covers 19 residues. V lost 5 bases, J lost 0 bases, and 11 bases stayed unmatched. The CDR3 spells CSAETRGLAGGRSTDTQYF. In DNA, the CDR3 is TGCAGTGCTGAGACTAGGGGACTAGCGGGAGGGCGTAGCACAGATACGCAGTATTTT.

This clonotype was counted a few times. The V gene is TRBV21-1, the J gene TRBJ2-1. TRBV21-1 is tagged as a pseudogene. This CDR3 spans 13 amino acids. CDR3 protein: CASSKGRVDEQFF. The CDR3 nucleotides read TGTGCCAGCAGCAAAGGGAGAGTGGATGAGCAGTTCTTC.

The rearrangement joins TRBV6-4 to TRBJ1-3, with D hard to call. The germline V gene has CDR1 MRHNA and CDR2 SNTAGT. This CDR3 region has 15 residues. Trimming shortened V by 5 bases and J by 2 bases, and 13 bases separated the two germline ends. The CDR3 reads CASSPFNSPGNTIYF. In DNA form, the CDR3 reads TGTGCCAGCAGTCCATTCAACAGTCCTGGAAACACCATATATTTT.

This clonotype appeared a few times. The rearrangement links TRBV27 to TRBJ2-1; possible D gene TRBD1, 6 bases. The germline V gene encodes CDR1 MNHEY and CDR2 SMNVEV (reference sequence). The V and J ends lost 5 bases and 2 bases respectively, with 19 bases between them. This CDR3 has 17 amino acids. The CDR3 nucleotides are TGTGCCAGCAGTCCATACAGGGCCCCCACGACCTACAATGAGCAGTTCTTC. Protein product: CASSPYRAPTTYNEQFF.

This clonotype is judged large. V usage is TRBV20-1 and J usage is TRBJ2-7, with 11 bases lining up with TRBD1. The CDR3 runs to 14 residues. From germline, CDR1 is DFQATT and CDR2 SNEGSKA (reference sequence). V shed 0 bases and J 4 bases; nucleotides not matched to a gene: 2. The CDR3: CSAREGTGGYEQYF. In DNA, the CDR3 is TGCAGTGCTAGAGAGGGGACAGGGGGATACGAGCAGTACTTC.

This clonotype was counted a few times. V usage is TRBV2 and J usage is TRBJ2-3; no clear D. V was shortened by 8 bases and J by 0 bases, with 18 bases between the two germline ends. Germline V gene sequence: CDR1 SNHLY, CDR2 FYNNEI. The CDR3 totals 16 residues. CDR3 in DNA: TGTGCCAGCGGGAAAGAGCGTCTACTTAGCACAGATACGCAGTATTTT. Translation: CASGKERLLSTDTQYF.

The J gene is TRBJ1-2, the V gene TRBV5-1; the D is unclear. The CDR3 extends over 14 amino acids. In germline, CDR1 is SGHRS, CDR2 YFSETQ. V was cut by 1 base and J by 4 bases, with 11 bases left in between. Written as DNA, the CDR3 is TGCGCCAGCAGCTTGATTCAAGGAGTCTATGGCTACACCTTC. The encoded protein is CASSLIQGVYGYTF.

This clonotype has just a few counts. This sequence joins TRBV25-1 and TRBJ2-1, with 12 nucleotides matching TRBD2. Trimming cost V 5 bases and J 9 bases; bases outside gene matches: 11. The CDR3 totals 16 residues. Germline V gene sequence: CDR1 MGHDK, CDR2 SYGVNS. The CDR3 spells CASSSAHLAGGGEQFF. The CDR3, as DNA: TGTGCCAGCAGTTCCGCCCATCTAGCGGGAGGGGGTGAGCAGTTCTTC.

The V gene is TRBV20-1, the J gene TRBJ1-5; D gene unclear. This CDR3 region has 13 residues. The V gene's germline CDR1 is DFQATT and CDR2 SNEGSKA (reference sequence). The germline V and J ends were trimmed by 7 bases and 5 bases, with 15 bases remaining between them. This CDR3 is CSGHGSPDQPQHF. The CDR3 nucleotides are TGCAGTGGCCATGGAAGTCCGGATCAGCCCCAGCATTTT.

The rearrangement uses TRBV6-5 and TRBJ2-5; D possibly corresponds to TRBD1 (6 bases). V was clipped by 0 bases and J by 5 bases, with 19 bases between them. The germline V gene encodes CDR1 MNHEY and CDR2 SVGAGI. This CDR3 is 17 amino acids long. CDR3 bases: TGTGCCAGCAGTTACTCGCGGACAGAACAATGGGGGGAGACCCAGTACTTC. As protein: CASSYSRTEQWGETQYF.

This clonotype was picked up a small number of times. The chain links TRBV7-6 to TRBJ2-5; 9 bases map to TRBD1. The CDR3 extends over 16 amino acids. The V segment lost 0 bases and the J segment 2 bases; nucleotides outside the gene matches: 4. CDR1 and CDR2 from the germline V gene are SGHVS and FNYEAQ. Here the CDR3 reads CASSLAGDREQETQYF. CDR3 nucleotide sequence: TGTGCCAGCAGCTTAGCCGGGGACAGGGAGCAAGAGACCCAGTACTTC. Using reference TRBV7-6 and TRBJ2-5 for the parts outside the CDR3, the full variable domain is GAGVSQSPRYKVTKRGQDVALRCDPISGHVSLYWYRQALGQGPEFLTYFNYEAQQDKSGLPNDRFSAERPEGSISTLTIQRTEQRDSAMYRCASSLAGDREQETQYFGPGTRLLVL.

This clonotype occurred a few times. The chain combines TRBV7-2 with TRBJ1-6, with 8 bases identical to TRBD1. J lost 9 bases, V lost 5 bases, and 9 bases had no gene match. The length of the CDR3 is 15 residues. Germline V CDR1 and CDR2: SGHTA, FQGNSA. CDR3 protein: CASSPGQGRGSPLHF. The CDR3 bases are TGTGCCAGCAGCCCCGGACAGGGTAGAGGTTCACCCCTCCACTTT.

This clonotype appeared a few times. This chain connects TRBV6-1 to TRBJ1-5; 10 nucleotides line up with TRBD1. Germline-derived CDR1 and CDR2 are MNHNS and SASEGT. Unmatched junction bases numbered 13, after V lost 6 bases and J lost 2 bases. This CDR3 spans 18 amino acids. The CDR3 loop is CASRSRQGAFGGNQPQHF. CDR3 nucleotides: TGTGCCAGCAGATCACGACAGGGGGCGTTTGGAGGCAATCAGCCCCAGCATTTT.

The J gene is TRBJ1-6, the V gene TRBV19, with D hard to call. V lost 6 bases, J lost 5 bases, and 14 bases lay in between. Germline V gives CDR1 LNHDA, CDR2 SQIVND (reference sequence). This CDR3 has 15 residues. CDR3 in amino acids: CASRALDGDNSPLHF. The CDR3 DNA is TGTGCCAGTAGGGCTCTCGACGGCGATAATTCACCCCTCCACTTT.

In its sample, this clonotype was seen a few times. The genes are TRBV6-1 and TRBJ1-1; D may be TRBD1 (5 bases). The CDR3 runs 13 residues. Germline V CDR1 and CDR2: MNHNS, SASEGT. Trimming left V 4 bases short and J 8 bases short, with 14 bases between. The chain's CDR3 is CASSARDLQEAFF. CDR3 in DNA: TGTGCCAGCAGTGCGCGGGACCTGCAAGAAGCTTTCTTT.

The rearrangement uses TRBV28 and TRBJ1-1; no clear D. Germline CDR1 reads MDHEN; CDR2 reads SYDVKM. V lost 7 bases and J 2 bases, leaving 20 bases between the germline ends. This CDR3 contains 16 residues. The CDR3 DNA reads TGTGCCAGCACCTCCGACCCGGGAAGGCTCAACACTGAAGCTTTCTTT. Its protein product is CASTSDPGRLNTEAFF.

The sample holds a few counts of this clonotype. This chain connects TRBV12-5 to TRBJ2-2; D is perhaps TRBD2 (5 bases). Germline CDR1 is LGHNT and CDR2 is FRNRAP. V dropped 5 bases and J dropped 3 bases, with 19 bases sitting between them. This CDR3 comprises 17 residues. CDR3 bases: TGTGCTAGTGGTCTACTAGAGAGCTGGGAGTACACCGGGGAGCTGTTTTTT. Protein product: CASGLLESWEYTGELFF.

The chain joins TRBV6-2 or TRBV6-3 to TRBJ2-7; 8 bases are shared with TRBD2. V lost 5 bases and J lost 0; bases outside the gene matches: 3. There are 14 residues in the CDR3. In germline, CDR1 is MNHEY, CDR2 SVGEGT. DNA for the CDR3: TGTGCCAGCAGTACCACTAGCGGCTCCTACGAGCAGTACTTC. Amino acids: CASSTTSGSYEQYF.

This clonotype was observed a handful of times. V gene TRBV24-1 combines with J gene TRBJ1-5, with D tentatively TRBD1 (5 bases). V lost 9 bases and J 6 bases, leaving 14 bases between the germline ends. This CDR3 comprises 13 residues. Germline V CDR1 and CDR2: KGHDR, SFDVKD. CDR3 sequence reads: CATSGQLSQPQHF. CDR3 nucleotide sequence: TGTGCCACCTCAGGGCAGCTTAGTCAGCCCCAGCATTTT.

The V gene is TRBV4-2, the J gene TRBJ1-3; D is undetermined. CDR3 size: 17 residues. Germline V gene lookup returns CDR1 LGHNA and CDR2 YNFKEQ. Trimming stripped 0 bases from V and 0 bases from J, with 12 bases between. CDR3 in amino acids: CASSQERGQSSGNTIYF. CDR3 in DNA: TGTGCCAGCAGCCAAGAGAGAGGCCAGAGCTCTGGAAACACCATATATTTT.